Below, 10 T cell receptor beta chains from the same sample are listed, as sequenced in a study of T cell responses to AZD1222 COVID-19 vaccine. Assay: immunoSEQ multiplex PCR; the TCRdb copy retains only in-frame clones and omits some. The sample holds under 150,000 clones, 80% to 95% seen once. The sample consisted of peripheral blood, taken on day 0 of MenACWY control vaccination. The source is an adult in good health.

This chain connects TRBV7-2 to TRBJ2-1; unclear D gene. Germline CDR1 and CDR2: SGHTA and FQGNSA. The CDR3 consists of 15 residues. V gave up 5 bases and J gave up 2 bases, with 13 bases separating them. This CDR3 is CASSLLWAAYNEQFF. For the CDR3, the DNA is TGTGCCAGCAGCCTCCTCTGGGCGGCCTACAATGAGCAGTTCTTC.

For the CDR3, the DNA is TGTGCCAGCTGGGCGGGTCAGATCACCCGAGAAGCTTTCTTT. This translates into CASWAGQITREAFF. The rearrangement links TRBV6-5 to TRBJ1-1; D gene unclear. The germline V and J ends were trimmed by 8 bases and 8 bases, with 21 bases remaining between them. Germline CDR1 and CDR2: MNHEY and SVGAGI. This CDR3 contains 14 residues.

J is TRBJ1-1 and V is TRBV19; 7 bases line up with TRBD1. V lost 6 bases to trimming and J lost 5 bases; unmatched junction nucleotides: 12. CDR3 length equals 15 residues. The germline gives CDR1 LNHDA, CDR2 SQIVND (reference sequence). CDR3 bases: TGTGCCAGTAGCTCCAAGGGGGCGGTGGTGACTGAAGCTTTCTTT. Protein: CASSSKGAVVTEAFF.

The chain joins TRBV14 to TRBJ2-5; TRBD1 is a possible D gene (5 bases). The CDR3 runs to 14 residues. V dropped 0 bases and J dropped 4 bases, with 9 bases sitting between them. Per the germline V gene, CDR1 is SGHDN and CDR2 is FVKESK. Written as DNA, the CDR3 is TGTGCCAGCAGCCAAGATAGGACAAGAGAGACCCAGTACTTC. Encoded protein: CASSQDRTRETQYF.

The J gene is TRBJ2-5, the V gene TRBV9, with unresolved D. Germline V CDR1 and CDR2: SGDLS, YYNGEE. Trimming cost V 1 base and J 3 bases, with 7 bases left between them. The CDR3 spans 13 residues. This CDR3 is CASSVSTKETQYF. The CDR3 bases are TGTGCCAGCAGCGTATCCACTAAAGAGACCCAGTACTTC.

The chain links TRBV2 to TRBJ1-4; no reliable D call. Germline CDR1 SNHLY, CDR2 FYNNEI. The CDR3 is 13 amino acids. The V end lost 6 bases, the J end lost 4 bases, and 9 bases lay between the germline ends. The CDR3 reads CASRRTNNEKLFF. In nucleotides, the CDR3 is TGTGCCAGCAGGAGGACCAATAATGAAAAACTGTTTTTT.

This clone was seen a single time. The gene calls are TRBV14 and TRBJ2-1, with 8 nucleotides matching TRBD1. Germline trimming cut 1 base from V and 3 bases from J; bases unmatched to any gene: 5. This CDR3 is built from 16 residues. The germline V gene encodes CDR1 SGHDN and CDR2 FVKESK. The CDR3 here is CASSQGHRGYYNEQFF. The DNA for the CDR3 is TGTGCCAGCAGCCAAGGACACAGGGGGTACTACAATGAGCAGTTCTTC.

The chain employs TRBV27 and TRBJ2-1, with 8 bases fitting TRBD2. Germline CDR1 is MNHEY and CDR2 is SMNVEV (reference sequence). The CDR3 runs to 15 residues. V dropped 2 bases and J dropped 6; count of bases not matched to a gene: 6. CDR3 coding DNA: TGTGCCAGCAGTTTACGGGCGGGAGGTGGCAATGAGCAGTTCTTC. Translated: CASSLRAGGGNEQFF.

CDR3 DNA sequence: TGTGCCAGTAGGGGGGGGGTCGACACTGAAGCTTTCTTT. Its translation is CASRGGVDTEAFF. The V and J genes are TRBV19 and TRBJ1-1, with a possible D match to TRBD1 (5 bases). Germline-derived CDR1 and CDR2 are LNHDA and SQIVND (reference sequence). Trimming took 6 bases from V and 3 from J, leaving 11 bases between them. The CDR3 length is 13 residues.

This chain uses TRBV19 with TRBJ2-3, with 11 bases fitting TRBD2. Per the germline V gene, CDR1 is LNHDA and CDR2 is SQIVND (reference sequence). The CDR3 is made up of 17 amino acids. V lost 3 bases, J lost 5 bases, and 10 bases stayed unmatched. The CDR3 protein is CASSMAPLAGGLDTQYF. CDR3 DNA sequence: TGTGCCAGTAGTATGGCCCCTCTAGCGGGAGGATTAGATACGCAGTATTTT.